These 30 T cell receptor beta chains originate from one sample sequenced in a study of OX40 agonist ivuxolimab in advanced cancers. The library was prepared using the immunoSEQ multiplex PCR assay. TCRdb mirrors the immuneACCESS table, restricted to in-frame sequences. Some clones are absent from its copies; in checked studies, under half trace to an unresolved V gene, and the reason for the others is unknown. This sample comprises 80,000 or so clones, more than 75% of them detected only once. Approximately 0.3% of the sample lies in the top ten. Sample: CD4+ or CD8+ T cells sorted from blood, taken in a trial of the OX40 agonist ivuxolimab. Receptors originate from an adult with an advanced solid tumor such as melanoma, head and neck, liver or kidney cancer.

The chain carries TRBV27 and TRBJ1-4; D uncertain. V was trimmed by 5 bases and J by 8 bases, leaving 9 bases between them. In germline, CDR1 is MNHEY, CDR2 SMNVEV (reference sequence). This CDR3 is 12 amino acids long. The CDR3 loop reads CASSRVGEKLFF. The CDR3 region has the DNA TGTGCCAGCAGTAGGGTCGGCGAAAAACTGTTTTTT.

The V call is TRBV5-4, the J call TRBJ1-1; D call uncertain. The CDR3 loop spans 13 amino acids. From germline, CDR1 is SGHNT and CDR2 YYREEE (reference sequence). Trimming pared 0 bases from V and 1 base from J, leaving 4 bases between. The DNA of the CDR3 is TGTGCCAGCAGCTTGGGAGGGAACACTGAAGCTTTCTTT. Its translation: CASSLGGNTEAFF.

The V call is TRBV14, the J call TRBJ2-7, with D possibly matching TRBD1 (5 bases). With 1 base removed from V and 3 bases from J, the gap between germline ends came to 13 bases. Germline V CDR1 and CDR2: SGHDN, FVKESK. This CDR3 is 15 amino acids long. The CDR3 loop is CASSQGRAIFYEQYF. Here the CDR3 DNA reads TGTGCCAGCAGCCAAGGCAGGGCCATTTTCTACGAGCAGTACTTC.

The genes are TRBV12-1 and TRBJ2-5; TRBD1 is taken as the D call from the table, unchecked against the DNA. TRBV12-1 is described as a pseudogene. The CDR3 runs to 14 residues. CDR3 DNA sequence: TGTGCCAGCAGCACTACGTGGGGCGGAGAGACCCAGTACTTC. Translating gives CASSTTWGGETQYF.

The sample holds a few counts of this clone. CDR3 in amino acids: CASSLKGQGELFF. In DNA, the CDR3 is TGTGCCAGCAGCTTAAAGGGACAGGGGGAACTGTTTTTT. This chain links TRBV11-2 with TRBJ1-4; 11 nucleotides align to TRBD1. CDR1 and CDR2 (germline): SGHAT, FQNNGV. Trimming cost V 2 bases and J 12 bases; bases outside gene matches: 2. The CDR3 consists of 13 residues.

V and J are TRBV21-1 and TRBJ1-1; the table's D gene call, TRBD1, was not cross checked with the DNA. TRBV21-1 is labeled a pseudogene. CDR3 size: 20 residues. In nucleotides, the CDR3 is TGTGCCAGCAGCACCGGGACAGGGGATCCCGTTAAGGCTATGAACACTGAAGCTTTCTTT. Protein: CASSTGTGDPVKAMNTEAFF.

CDR3: CASSLGGAYEKLFF. The DNA for the CDR3 is TGTGCCAGCAGCCTTGGGGGGGCGTATGAAAAACTGTTTTTT. The chain links TRBV7-6 to TRBJ1-4, with D possibly matching TRBD1 (6 bases). Germline CDR1 and CDR2: SGHVS and FNYEAQ. The CDR3 covers 14 residues. V gave up 5 bases and J gave up 6 bases, with 13 bases separating them.

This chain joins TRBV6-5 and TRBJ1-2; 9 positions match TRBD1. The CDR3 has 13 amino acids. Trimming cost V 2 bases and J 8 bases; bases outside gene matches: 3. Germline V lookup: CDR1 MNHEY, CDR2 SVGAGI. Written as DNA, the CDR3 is TGTGCCAGCAGTTACGAGACAGGGGGGGGCTACACCTTC. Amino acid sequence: CASSYETGGGYTF.

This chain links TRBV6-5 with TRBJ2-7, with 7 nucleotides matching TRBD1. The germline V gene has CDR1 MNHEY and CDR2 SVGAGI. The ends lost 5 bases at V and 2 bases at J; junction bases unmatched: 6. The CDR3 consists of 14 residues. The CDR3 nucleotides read TGTGCCAGCAGTCAAGGGACAGTTACCTACGAGCAGTACGTC. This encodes CASSQGTVTYEQYV.

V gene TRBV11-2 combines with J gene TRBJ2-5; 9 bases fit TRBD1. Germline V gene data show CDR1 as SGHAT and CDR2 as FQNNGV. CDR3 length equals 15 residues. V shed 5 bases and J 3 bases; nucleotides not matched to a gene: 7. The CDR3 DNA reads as TGTGCCAGCAGCCCAGGGGGGACAGGGAAAGAGACCCAGTACTTC. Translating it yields CASSPGGTGKETQYF.

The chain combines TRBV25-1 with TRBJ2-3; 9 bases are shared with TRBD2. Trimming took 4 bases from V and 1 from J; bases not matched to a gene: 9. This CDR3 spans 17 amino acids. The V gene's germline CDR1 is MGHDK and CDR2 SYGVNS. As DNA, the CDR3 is TGTGCCAGCAGTGGTAGCGGGAGAGGCCCACGCACAGATACGCAGTATTTT. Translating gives CASSGSGRGPRTDTQYF. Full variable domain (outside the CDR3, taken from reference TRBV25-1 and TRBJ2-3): EADIYQTPRYLVIGTGKKITLECSQTMGHDKMYWYQQDPGMELHLIHYSYGVNSTEKGDLSSESTVSRIRTEHFPLTLESARPSHTSQYLCASSGSGRGPRTDTQYFGPGTRLTVL.

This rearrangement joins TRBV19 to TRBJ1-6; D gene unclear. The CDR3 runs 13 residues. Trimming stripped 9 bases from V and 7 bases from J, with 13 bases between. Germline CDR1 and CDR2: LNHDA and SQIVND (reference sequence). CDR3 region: CASTGGENSPLHF. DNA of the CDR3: TGTGCCAGCACGGGTGGGGAAAATTCACCCCTCCACTTT.

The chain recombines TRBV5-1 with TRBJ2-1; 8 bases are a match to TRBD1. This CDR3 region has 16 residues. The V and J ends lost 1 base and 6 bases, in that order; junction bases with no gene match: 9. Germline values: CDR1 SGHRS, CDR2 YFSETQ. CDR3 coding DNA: TGCGCCAGCAGCTTGTTAACGGGAACAGGGGGCAATGAGCAGTTCTTC. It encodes CASSLLTGTGGNEQFF.

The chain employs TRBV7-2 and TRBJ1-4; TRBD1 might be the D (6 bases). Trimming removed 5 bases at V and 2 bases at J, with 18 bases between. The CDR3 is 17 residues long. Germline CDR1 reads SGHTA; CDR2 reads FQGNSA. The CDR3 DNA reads TGTGCCAGCAGCCCCAAAGGGGGGGGCATTACTAATGAAAAACTGTTTTTT. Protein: CASSPKGGGITNEKLFF.

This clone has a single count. The CDR3 nucleotides read TGTGCCAGCAGTCGGTGGACTAGCTTCAATGAGCAGTTCTTC. Amino acids: CASSRWTSFNEQFF. This chain joins TRBV2 and TRBJ2-1, with TRBD2 matching 8 bases. This CDR3 region has 14 residues. V was clipped by 5 bases and J by 6 bases; unmatched bases: 6. Looked up from germline, CDR1 is SNHLY and CDR2 is FYNNEI.

The CDR3 region is CASSLGRSLGEQFF. For the CDR3, the DNA is TGTGCCAGCAGTCTGGGACGGAGCCTGGGTGAGCAGTTCTTC. This chain links TRBV7-2 with TRBJ2-1, with D possibly being TRBD1 or TRBD2 (5 bases each). CDR1 and CDR2 (germline): SGHTA, FQGNSA. CDR3 length: 14 residues. V lost 6 bases, J lost 9 bases, and 18 bases lay in between.

The CDR3 spells CSALQETQYF. As DNA, the CDR3 is TGCAGTGCCCTTCAAGAGACCCAGTACTTC. This rearrangement joins TRBV20-1 to TRBJ2-5; no definite D call. This CDR3 spans 10 amino acids. Between the trimmed V and J ends, which lost 6 bases and 2 bases, there was a span of 4 bases. Germline CDR1 is DFQATT and CDR2 is SNEGSKA (reference sequence).

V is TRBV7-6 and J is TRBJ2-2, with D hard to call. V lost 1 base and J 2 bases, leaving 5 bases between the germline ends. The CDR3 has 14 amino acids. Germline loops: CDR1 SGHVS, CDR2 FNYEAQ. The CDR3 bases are TGTGCCAGCAGCTTAGGGCTCAACACCGGGGAGCTGTTTTTT. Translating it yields CASSLGLNTGELFF.

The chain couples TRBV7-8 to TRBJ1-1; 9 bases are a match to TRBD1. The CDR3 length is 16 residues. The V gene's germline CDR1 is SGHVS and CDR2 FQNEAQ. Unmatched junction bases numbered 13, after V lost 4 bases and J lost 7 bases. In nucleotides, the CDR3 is TGTGCCAGCAGCTCACCGACCGGGACAGGGATCGGTGAAGCTTTCTTT. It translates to CASSSPTGTGIGEAFF.

This chain's CDR3 is CASSSKQGYNSPLHF. CDR3 nucleotide sequence: TGTGCCAGCAGCTCAAAACAGGGGTATAATTCACCCCTCCACTTT. The V call is TRBV6-5, the J call TRBJ1-6, with TRBD1 matching over 7 bases. Germline V gene data show CDR1 as MNHEY and CDR2 as SVGAGI. The CDR3 spans 15 residues. V lost 6 bases, J lost 4 bases, and 6 bases stayed unmatched.

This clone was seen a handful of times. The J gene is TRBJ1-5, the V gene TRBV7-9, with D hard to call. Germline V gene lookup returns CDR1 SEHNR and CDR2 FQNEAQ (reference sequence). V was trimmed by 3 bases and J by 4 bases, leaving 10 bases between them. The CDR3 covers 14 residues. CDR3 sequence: CASSFSTSNQPQHF. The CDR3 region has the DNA TGTGCCAGCAGCTTCTCAACTTCTAATCAGCCCCAGCATTTT.

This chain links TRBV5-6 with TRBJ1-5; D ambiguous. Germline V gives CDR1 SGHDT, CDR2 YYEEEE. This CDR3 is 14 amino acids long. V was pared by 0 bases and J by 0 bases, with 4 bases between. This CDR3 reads CASSLGLSNQPQHF. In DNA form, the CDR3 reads TGTGCCAGCAGCTTGGGACTTAGCAATCAGCCCCAGCATTTT.

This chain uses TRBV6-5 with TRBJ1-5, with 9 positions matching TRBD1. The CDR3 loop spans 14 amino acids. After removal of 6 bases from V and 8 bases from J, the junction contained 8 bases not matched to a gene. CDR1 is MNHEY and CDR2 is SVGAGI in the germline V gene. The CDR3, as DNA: TGTGCCAGCAGGCCCGACAGGGGGATCAAGCCCCAGCATTTT. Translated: CASRPDRGIKPQHF.

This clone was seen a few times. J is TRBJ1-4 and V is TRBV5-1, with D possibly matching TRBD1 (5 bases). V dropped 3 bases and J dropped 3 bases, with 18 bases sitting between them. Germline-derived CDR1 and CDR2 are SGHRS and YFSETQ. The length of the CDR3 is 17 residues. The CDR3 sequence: CASSWDRDARSNEKLFF. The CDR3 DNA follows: TGCGCCAGCAGCTGGGACCGGGACGCAAGATCTAATGAAAAACTGTTTTTT.

The CDR3 region is CASSFRQGVDTQYF. CDR3 DNA sequence: TGTGCCAGCAGCTTCAGACAGGGGGTTGATACGCAGTATTTT. V usage is TRBV7-9 and J usage is TRBJ2-3; 9 nucleotides align to TRBD1. The CDR3 spans 14 residues. V shed 3 bases and J 6 bases; nucleotides not matched to a gene: 4. Per germline, CDR1 SEHNR and CDR2 FQNEAQ (reference sequence). The full variable domain, with the rest looked up from reference TRBV7-9 and TRBJ2-3, is DTGVSQNPRHKITKRGQNVTFRCDPISEHNRLYWYRQTLGQGPEFLTYFQNEAQLEKSRLLSDRFSAERPKGSFSTLEIQRTEQGDSAMYLCASSFRQGVDTQYFGPGTRLTVL.

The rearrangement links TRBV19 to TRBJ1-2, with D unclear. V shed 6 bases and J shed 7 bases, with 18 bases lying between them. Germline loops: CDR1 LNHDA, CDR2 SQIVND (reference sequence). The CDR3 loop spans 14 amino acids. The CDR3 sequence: CASSPGYSATGYTF. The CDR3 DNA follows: TGTGCCAGTAGCCCCGGGTACAGCGCTACTGGCTACACCTTC. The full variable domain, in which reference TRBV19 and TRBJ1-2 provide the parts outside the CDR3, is DGGITQSPKYLFRKEGQNVTLSCEQNLNHDAMYWYRQDPGQGLRLIYYSQIVNDFQKGDIAEGYSVSREKKESFPLTVTSAQKNPTAFYLCASSPGYSATGYTFGSGTRLTVV.

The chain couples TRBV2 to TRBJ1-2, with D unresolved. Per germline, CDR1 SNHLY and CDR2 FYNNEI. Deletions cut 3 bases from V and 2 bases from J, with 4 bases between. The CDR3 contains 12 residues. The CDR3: CASSDPNYGYTF. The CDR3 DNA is TGTGCCAGCAGTGATCCCAACTATGGCTACACCTTC.

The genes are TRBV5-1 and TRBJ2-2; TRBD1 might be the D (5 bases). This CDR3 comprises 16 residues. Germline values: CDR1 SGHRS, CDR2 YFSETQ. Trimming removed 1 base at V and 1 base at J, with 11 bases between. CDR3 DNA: TGCGCCAGCAGCTTGAGGCCGCAGGGGAACACCGGGGAGCTGTTTTTT. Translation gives CASSLRPQGNTGELFF.

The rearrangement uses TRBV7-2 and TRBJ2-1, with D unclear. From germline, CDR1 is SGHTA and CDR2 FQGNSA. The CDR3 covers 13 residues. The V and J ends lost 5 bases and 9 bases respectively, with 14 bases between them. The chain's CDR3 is CASSARLLGEQFF. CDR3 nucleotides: TGTGCCAGCAGCGCCCGACTGCTCGGTGAGCAGTTCTTC.

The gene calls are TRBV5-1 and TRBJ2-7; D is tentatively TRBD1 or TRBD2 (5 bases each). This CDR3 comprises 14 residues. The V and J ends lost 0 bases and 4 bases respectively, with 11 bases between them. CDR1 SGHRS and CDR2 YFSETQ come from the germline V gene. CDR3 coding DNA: TGCGCCAGCAGCTTGGGGGGCGGGCTTTACGAGCAGTACGTC. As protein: CASSLGGGLYEQYV.